This T cell receptor (beta chain) was obtained from a study of response to subunit inactivated influenza vaccine. Findings and caveats of the study: It was suggested by the authors that few new T cells are recruited by each seasonal influenza vaccination.

One entry per CDR3 protein, called by TCRdb with MiXCR from the RT-PCR reads. Here the sample spans 540,000 or so distinct CDR3 sequences, 10% to 15% being singletons. Germline V gene data show CDR1 as MNHEY and CDR2 as SVGEGT. Trimming removed 4 bases at V and 4 bases at J, with 16 bases between. The CDR3 loop spans 15 amino acids. Details on this clonotype: Its antigen remains unknown.

This clonotype was sampled from a man in his fifties who received an inactivated influenza vaccine. Material: PBMCs from blood, obtained 35 to 45 days after vaccination. The V call is TRBV6-2 or TRBV6-3, the J call TRBJ1-1, with D perhaps matching TRBD1 (6 bases). The CDR3: CASSSGGQWSTEAFF. The CDR3 DNA follows: TGTGCCAGCAGTTCGGGAGGACAGTGGAGCACTGAAGCTTTCTTT.